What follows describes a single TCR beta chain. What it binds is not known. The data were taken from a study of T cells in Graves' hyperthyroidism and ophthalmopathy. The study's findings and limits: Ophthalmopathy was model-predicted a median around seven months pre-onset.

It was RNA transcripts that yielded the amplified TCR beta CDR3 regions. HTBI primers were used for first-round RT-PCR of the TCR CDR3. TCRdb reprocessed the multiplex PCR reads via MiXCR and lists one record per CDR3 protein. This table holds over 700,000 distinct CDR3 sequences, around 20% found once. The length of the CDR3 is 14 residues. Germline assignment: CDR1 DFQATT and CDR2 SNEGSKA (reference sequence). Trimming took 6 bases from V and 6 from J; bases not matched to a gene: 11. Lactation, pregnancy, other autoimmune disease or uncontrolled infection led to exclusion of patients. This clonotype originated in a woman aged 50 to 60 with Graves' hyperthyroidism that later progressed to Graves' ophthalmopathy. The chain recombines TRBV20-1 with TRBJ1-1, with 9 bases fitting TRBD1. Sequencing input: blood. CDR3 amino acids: CSALPDRGTPEAFF. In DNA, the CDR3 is TGCAGTGCGTTACCTGACAGGGGGACCCCTGAAGCTTTCTTT.